This T cell receptor beta chain was identified during a study of blood T cell repertoires in COVID-19. Overall study context: Acute and convalescent COVID-19 samples came from the United States, Italy and Spain. Sample material is recorded as cDNA or gDNA derived from T cells, B-cell-depleted T cells, or PBMCs.

The CDR3 is made up of 16 amino acids. V lost 0 bases and J lost 7; bases outside the gene matches: 8. Germline assignment: CDR1 LNHNV and CDR2 YYDKDF (reference sequence). Source study methods: Estimates of nucleated cell counts were drawn from the amplification of reference gene primers. The method was immunoSEQ multiplex PCR; TCRdb's version includes in-frame clones alone and lacks a portion of them. That table furnishes V, J and clone size, whereas the DNA furnished D and trimming. The sample has a few hundred thousand clones, roughly 90% seen once. The sample consisted of peripheral blood. The TCR was taken from a man aged 18 to 35 with active or convalescent COVID-19. This rearrangement joins TRBV15 to TRBJ2-5; 10 bases map to TRBD1. The CDR3 loop is CATSREGTGDARTQYF. The CDR3 DNA reads as TGTGCCACCAGCAGAGAAGGGACAGGGGACGCCAGGACCCAGTACTTC.